The 32 T cell receptor beta chains below come from one sample, sequenced in a study of regulatory T cells in long-lasting Graves disease. For TCR beta, libraries came from iRepertoire HTBI primers and Arm-PCR of CDR3 regions. Each CDR3 protein is one row after TCRdb ran MiXCR on the multiplex PCR reads. The sample yields 300,000 or so distinct CDR3 sequences, around a fifth seen once. Noted time point: persistent/refractory GD, antithyroid drugs over 5 years with positive TRAb. The TCR library was prepared using RNA isolated from PBMCs. The sample consisted of peripheral blood mononuclear cells (PBMCs), taken when the disease was refractory, from a patient treated with antithyroid drugs. These receptors were obtained from a female donor with Graves disease.

This clonotype was seen at least ten times. V and J are TRBV7-9 and TRBJ2-4; D tentatively fits TRBD1 or TRBD2 (5 bases each). The CDR3 extends over 15 amino acids. Trimming pared 8 bases from V and 1 base from J, leaving 15 bases between. Germline-derived CDR1 and CDR2 are SEHNR and FQNEAQ (reference sequence). The CDR3 protein is CASARDLGAKNIQYF. In nucleotides, the CDR3 is TGTGCCAGCGCCCGGGACCTTGGGGCCAAAAACATTCAGTACTTC.

This clonotype was seen a few times. The CDR3: CASSSDRRRGQNTEAFF. The CDR3 coding sequence is TGTGCCAGCAGCTCCGACCGGAGGAGGGGACAGAACACTGAAGCTTTCTTT. The gene calls are TRBV7-3 and TRBJ1-1; D is perhaps TRBD1 (6 bases). The V and J ends lost 4 bases and 1 base respectively, with 19 bases between them. The CDR3 covers 17 residues. The germline CDR1 and CDR2 sequences are SGHTA and FQGTGA.

The J gene is TRBJ1-6, the V gene TRBV13, with D possibly TRBD1 on 6 matching bases. With 5 bases removed from V and 8 bases from J, the gap between germline ends came to 19 bases. The CDR3 extends over 16 amino acids. Germline assignment: CDR1 PRHDT and CDR2 FYEKMQ (reference sequence). The CDR3 protein is CASSPGDPALDSPLHF. CDR3 nucleotides: TGTGCCAGCAGCCCAGGGGATCCGGCCTTGGATTCACCCCTCCACTTT.

This clonotype was recorded a few times. V and J are TRBV20-1 and TRBJ2-4; D is possibly TRBD2 (5 bases). CDR1 DFQATT and CDR2 SNEGSKA come from the germline V gene (reference sequence). V gave up 5 bases and J gave up 6 bases, with 32 bases separating them. This CDR3 has 19 residues. The CDR3 nucleotides read TGCAGTGCTCGGCCCGATTTGGCTAGCCACAACTTGGGTGTAAACATTCAGTACTTC. Translation: CSARPDLASHNLGVNIQYF.

This clonotype has a handful of counts. V gene TRBV12-3 or TRBV12-4 combines with J gene TRBJ2-3; 11 nucleotides match TRBD2. The V segment lost 7 bases and the J segment 0 bases; nucleotides outside the gene matches: 3. This CDR3 is 15 amino acids long. CDR3: CASKGLAVSTDTQYF. The CDR3 DNA sequence: TGTGCCAGCAAGGGACTAGCGGTCAGCACAGATACGCAGTATTTT.

This clonotype was picked up many times. The V and J genes are TRBV7-2 and TRBJ2-5, with 8 bases identical to TRBD1. Per the germline V gene, CDR1 is SGHTA and CDR2 is FQGNSA. CDR3 length: 14 amino acids. The trim removed 1 base at V and 7 bases at J, leaving 5 bases unmatched. The CDR3 bases are TGTGCCAGCAGCTTAGGACAGGGGTTCTCGACCCAGTACTTC. Translated: CASSLGQGFSTQYF. The entire variable domain, with the rest obtained from reference TRBV7-2 and TRBJ2-5, is as follows: GAGVSQSPSNKVTEKGKDVELRCDPISGHTALYWYRQSLGQGLEFLIYFQGNSAPDKSGLPSDRFSAERTGGSVSTLTIQRTQQEDSAVYLCASSLGQGFSTQYFGPGTRLLVL.

The chain joins TRBV19 to TRBJ1-5, with D perhaps matching TRBD1 (6 bases). CDR1 and CDR2 (germline): LNHDA, SQIVND (reference sequence). The V end lost 7 bases, the J end lost 4 bases, and 14 bases lay between the germline ends. The length of the CDR3 is 14 residues. CDR3: CASNMGGANQPQHF. For the CDR3, the DNA is TGTGCCAGTAATATGGGGGGGGCAAATCAGCCCCAGCATTTT.

Note on this clonotype: At one boundary the junction diverges from the germline segment, which might be a read error. The rearrangement links TRBV30 to TRBJ1-4, with D possibly being TRBD1 (5 bases). CDR3 size: 13 residues. Germline CDR1 reads GTSNPN; CDR2 reads SVGIG (reference sequence). Here the CDR3 reads CAWKPGPSEKLLF. In nucleotides, the CDR3 is TGTGCCTGGAAGCCAGGGCCCTCTGAAAAACTGCTTTTT.

This clonotype was counted a few times. It may be a read error: a sequence one base away is much more abundant. V and J are TRBV3-1 and TRBJ1-1; no clear D gene. The ends were cut back, 1 base at V and 4 bases at J, with 10 bases in the middle. CDR3 length equals 14 residues. Germline V CDR1 and CDR2: LGHDT, YNNKEL (reference sequence). CDR3: CASSQGVGSTEAFF. DNA for the CDR3: TGTGCCAGCAGCCAAGGAGTAGGGAGCACTGAAGCTTTCTTT.

A few counts support this clonotype. This sequence joins TRBV12-3 or TRBV12-4 and TRBJ2-7, with D unresolved. V lost 4 bases to trimming and J lost 2 bases, with 15 bases between them. The CDR3 is 15 amino acids. The CDR3 is CASSYALRETYEQYF. CDR3 bases: TGTGCCAGCAGTTACGCCCTACGTGAAACCTACGAGCAGTACTTC.

This clonotype was found many times. V gene TRBV19 combines with J gene TRBJ2-7, with D tentatively TRBD1 (5 bases). CDR3 size: 11 residues. Germline CDR1 is LNHDA and CDR2 is SQIVND (reference sequence). The V and J ends lost 6 bases and 3 bases respectively, with 6 bases between them. The CDR3 sequence is CASSGHYEQYF. Written as DNA, the CDR3 is TGTGCCAGTAGCGGACACTACGAGCAGTACTTC.

This clonotype was seen at least ten times. This chain links TRBV7-2 with TRBJ2-5; the D gene is possibly TRBD2 (6 bases). This CDR3 is 15 amino acids long. V was clipped by 2 bases and J by 5 bases, with 15 bases between them. The germline gives CDR1 SGHTA, CDR2 FQGNSA. The CDR3 loop is CASSLYTGGWETQYF. CDR3 bases: TGTGCCAGCAGCTTATACACAGGAGGGTGGGAGACCCAGTACTTC.

The J gene is TRBJ1-3, the V gene TRBV11-2, with D maybe TRBD1 (6 bases). This CDR3 is 16 amino acids long. From germline, CDR1 is SGHAT and CDR2 FQNNGV. The V gene lost 5 bases and the J gene lost 0 bases, with 14 bases spanning the gap. CDR3 coding DNA: TGTGCCAGCAGCCTGACAGGTACCCCCTCTGGAAACACCATATATTTT. Protein sequence: CASSLTGTPSGNTIYF.

At least ten counts were recorded for this clonotype. V is TRBV2 and J is TRBJ1-5; D is unclear. CDR1 and CDR2 (germline): SNHLY, FYNNEI. The CDR3 has 14 amino acids. V was trimmed by 6 bases and J by 2 bases, leaving 11 bases between them. The CDR3, as DNA: TGTGCCAGCAGCCGAGACGCAGGCAATCAGCCCCAGCATTTT. Encoded protein: CASSRDAGNQPQHF. The full variable domain, its missing parts supplied by reference TRBV2 and TRBJ1-5, is EPEVTQTPSHQVTQMGQEVILRCVPISNHLYFYWYRQILGQKVEFLVSFYNNEISEKSEIFDDQFSVERPDGSNFTLKIRSTKLEDSAMYFCASSRDAGNQPQHFGDGTRLSIL.

This clonotype was observed a handful of times. The chain uses TRBV30 and TRBJ2-5; weak D call: TRBD2 (5 bases). The CDR3 loop spans 14 amino acids. V lost 2 bases, J lost 6 bases, and 16 bases lay in between. Per the germline V gene, CDR1 is GTSNPN and CDR2 is SVGIG (reference sequence). The CDR3 DNA reads as TGTGCCTGGAGTAGAGGGCCAGGATCGAAGACCCAGTACTTC. Translation gives CAWSRGPGSKTQYF.

This clonotype was seen ten or more times. The chain is built from TRBV13 and TRBJ2-5; D remains ambiguous. Germline CDR1 PRHDT, CDR2 FYEKMQ (reference sequence). Trimming removed 0 bases at V and 6 bases at J, with 8 bases between. This CDR3 is 13 amino acids long. CDR3 coding DNA: TGTGCCAGCAGCTTAGGCCCGGGTCAGACCCAGTACTTC. It yields the protein CASSLGPGQTQYF.

This chain connects TRBV2 to TRBJ2-3, with 7 bases aligning to TRBD1. With 10 bases clipped from V and 1 base from J, the junction kept 11 bases outside the gene matches. Germline V gene data show CDR1 as SNHLY and CDR2 as FYNNEI. This CDR3 spans 15 amino acids. The CDR3 DNA is TGTGCCAACCCTACGACAGGGTGGGGCACAGATACGCAGTATTTT. It encodes CANPTTGWGTDTQYF.

This clonotype was seen just once. J is TRBJ1-5 and V is TRBV20-1, with no clear D. V shed 6 bases and J shed 0 bases, with 9 bases lying between them. This CDR3 comprises 13 residues. CDR1 is DFQATT, CDR2 SNEGSKA, per germline (reference sequence). CDR3 bases: TGCAGTGCCCGCAACTTTAGCAATCAGCCCCAGCATTTT. It is translated as CSARNFSNQPQHF.

A single count supports this clonotype. The chain employs TRBV2 and TRBJ1-2, with 8 positions matching TRBD1. The CDR3 is 15 amino acids. Unmatched junction bases numbered 9, after V lost 5 bases and J lost 4 bases. Germline values: CDR1 SNHLY, CDR2 FYNNEI. The CDR3 sequence is CASSSRQGPIYGYTF. The CDR3 coding sequence is TGTGCCAGCAGTTCCAGACAGGGGCCTATCTATGGCTACACCTTC.

This clonotype was recorded once. V is TRBV7-2 and J is TRBJ1-2, with D perhaps matching TRBD1 (6 bases). The V and J ends lost 5 bases and 7 bases respectively, with 11 bases between them. Germline CDR1 is SGHTA and CDR2 is FQGNSA. The CDR3 runs 12 residues. The CDR3 is CASSPDRFGYTF. As DNA, the CDR3 is TGTGCCAGCAGCCCAGACAGGTTTGGCTACACCTTC.

This clonotype appeared many times. This rearrangement joins TRBV7-9 to TRBJ1-5, with a possible D match to TRBD1 (6 bases). From germline, CDR1 is SEHNR and CDR2 FQNEAQ (reference sequence). The length of the CDR3 is 15 residues. Trimming stripped 3 bases from V and 2 bases from J, with 11 bases between. This CDR3 is CASSFRRGGNQPQHF. For the CDR3, the DNA is TGTGCCAGCAGCTTCCGCAGGGGTGGCAATCAGCCCCAGCATTTT.

This clonotype was seen ten or more times. The genes are TRBV11-3 and TRBJ1-1; TRBD1 might be the D (6 bases). Trimming took 7 bases from V and 1 from J, leaving 16 bases between them. Germline V lookup: CDR1 SGHNT, CDR2 YENEEA. The CDR3 spans 15 residues. The CDR3 nucleotides are TGTGCCAGCACCTTCAGGGGAAGTAAGAACACTGAAGCTTTCTTT. It is translated as CASTFRGSKNTEAFF.

The gene calls are TRBV7-2 and TRBJ2-7; D gene ambiguous. The CDR3 extends over 12 amino acids. Germline V gene lookup returns CDR1 SGHTA and CDR2 FQGNSA. The ends were cut back, 4 bases at V and 5 bases at J, with 9 bases in the middle. The CDR3 DNA sequence: TGTGCCAGCAGCTCGGGTTCCAACGAGCAGTACTTC. This translates into CASSSGSNEQYF.

The chain links TRBV9 to TRBJ2-3; D gene ambiguous. Germline lookup yields CDR1 SGDLS and CDR2 YYNGEE. V was cut by 0 bases and J by 1 base, with 3 bases left in between. The CDR3 length is 13 residues. The CDR3, as DNA: TGTGCCAGCAGCGTAGCAGGCACAGATACGCAGTATTTT. Its translation is CASSVAGTDTQYF. Full variable domain (outside the CDR3, taken from reference TRBV9 and TRBJ2-3): DSGVTQTPKHLITATGQRVTLRCSPRSGDLSVYWYQQSLDQGLQFLIQYYNGEERAKGNILERFSAQQFPDLHSELNLSSLELGDSALYFCASSVAGTDTQYFGPGTRLTVL.

This clonotype occurred many times. V usage is TRBV28 and J usage is TRBJ2-4, with 9 bases fitting TRBD1. Germline assignment: CDR1 MDHEN and CDR2 SYDVKM. V was clipped by 6 bases and J by 3 bases; unmatched bases: 6. This CDR3 is built from 15 residues. The CDR3 spells CASRKQGALKNIQYF. The CDR3 DNA follows: TGTGCCAGCAGAAAACAGGGGGCACTCAAAAACATTCAGTACTTC.

The chain couples TRBV18 to TRBJ1-2; unclear D gene. Trimming took off 3 bases at V and 5 bases at J, with 10 bases between the two ends. Germline V CDR1 and CDR2: KGHSH, LQKENI. The CDR3 contains 13 residues. DNA of the CDR3: TGTGCCAGCTCACCCAAGGATGGTTATGGCTACACCTTC. It yields the protein CASSPKDGYGYTF.

This clonotype has a count of ten or more. The rearrangement links TRBV7-8 to TRBJ1-4; D is unresolved. The CDR3 is 12 amino acids. Deletions cut 2 bases from V and 8 bases from J, with 6 bases between. CDR1 is SGHVS and CDR2 is FQNEAQ in the germline V gene. This CDR3 is CASSLSGEKLFF. As DNA, the CDR3 is TGTGCCAGCAGCTTAAGCGGAGAAAAACTGTTTTTT.

This clonotype was picked up many times. V usage is TRBV28 and J usage is TRBJ2-7; no firm D call. The CDR3 contains 14 residues. Germline loops: CDR1 MDHEN, CDR2 SYDVKM. Trimming shortened V by 3 bases and J by 2 bases, and 11 bases separated the two germline ends. The chain's CDR3 is CASSFVLSAYEQYF. The DNA for the CDR3 is TGTGCCAGCAGTTTCGTTTTATCTGCCTACGAGCAGTACTTC.

This clonotype was observed at least ten times. The rearrangement uses TRBV24-1 and TRBJ2-5; 10 bases match TRBD1. Trimming removed 4 bases from V and 3 bases from J; junction bases left unmatched: 7. The CDR3 is made up of 16 amino acids. CDR1 and CDR2 from the germline V gene are KGHDR and SFDVKD. CDR3 in amino acids: CATSESGTGVKETQYF. CDR3 bases: TGTGCCACCAGTGAATCGGGGACAGGGGTGAAAGAGACCCAGTACTTC.

The sample holds many counts of this clonotype. The chain joins TRBV6-1 to TRBJ1-3; D gene uncertain. Looked up from germline, CDR1 is MNHNS and CDR2 is SASEGT. The CDR3 runs 15 residues. Trimming stripped 6 bases from V and 1 base from J, with 13 bases between. This chain's CDR3 is CASRWTGGSGNTIYF. The CDR3 DNA sequence: TGTGCCAGCAGGTGGACTGGAGGATCTGGAAACACCATATATTTT.

This clonotype was recorded many times. The junction departs from germline at one end; a sequencing error may be responsible. CDR3 sequence reads: CASSLAHGGVETQYF. The CDR3 nucleotides read TGTGCTAGCAGCTTAGCCCATGGAGGGGTTGAGACCCAGTACTTC. The V gene is TRBV7-7, the J gene TRBJ2-5; perhaps TRBD2 as D (6 bases). The CDR3 is made up of 15 amino acids. The V gene's germline CDR1 is SSHAT and CDR2 FNYEAQ (reference sequence).

The J gene is TRBJ2-1, the V gene TRBV7-9; tentatively, D is TRBD1 or TRBD2 (5 bases each). V lost 3 bases to trimming and J lost 10 bases, with 10 bases between them. The germline V gene encodes CDR1 SEHNR and CDR2 FQNEAQ (reference sequence). The CDR3 is 12 residues long. The CDR3 DNA reads TGTGCCAGCAGCTTTCCGAGGGGAGAGCAGTTCTTC. Its translation: CASSFPRGEQFF.